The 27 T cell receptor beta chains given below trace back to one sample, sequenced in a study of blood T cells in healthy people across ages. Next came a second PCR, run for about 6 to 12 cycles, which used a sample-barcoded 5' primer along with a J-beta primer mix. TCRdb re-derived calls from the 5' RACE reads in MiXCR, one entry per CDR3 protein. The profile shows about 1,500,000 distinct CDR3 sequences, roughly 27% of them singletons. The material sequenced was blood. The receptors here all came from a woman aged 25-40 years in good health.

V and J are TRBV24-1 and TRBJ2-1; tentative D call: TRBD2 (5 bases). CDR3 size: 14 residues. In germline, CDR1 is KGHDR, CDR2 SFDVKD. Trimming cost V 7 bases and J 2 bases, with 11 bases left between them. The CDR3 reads CATRGRGTYNEQFF. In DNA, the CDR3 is TGTGCCACCAGGGGTCGGGGTACCTACAATGAGCAGTTCTTC.

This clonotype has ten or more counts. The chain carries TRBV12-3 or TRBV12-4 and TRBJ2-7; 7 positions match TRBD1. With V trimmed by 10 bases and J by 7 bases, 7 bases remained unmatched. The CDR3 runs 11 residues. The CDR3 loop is CATDRVEEQYF. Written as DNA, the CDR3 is TGTGCCACAGACAGGGTGGAGGAGCAGTACTTC.

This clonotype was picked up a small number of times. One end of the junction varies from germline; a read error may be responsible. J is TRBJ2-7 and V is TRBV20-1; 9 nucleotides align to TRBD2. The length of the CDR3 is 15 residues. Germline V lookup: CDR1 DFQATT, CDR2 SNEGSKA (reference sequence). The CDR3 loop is CRARPSTSGNYEQYF. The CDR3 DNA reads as TGCCGTGCTAGACCCTCGACTAGCGGAAACTACGAGCAGTACTTC.

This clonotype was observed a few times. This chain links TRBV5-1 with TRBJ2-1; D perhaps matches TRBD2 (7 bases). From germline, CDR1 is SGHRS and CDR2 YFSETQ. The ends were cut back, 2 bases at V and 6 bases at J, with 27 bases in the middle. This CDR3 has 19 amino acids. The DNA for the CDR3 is TGCGCCAGCAGCTTTTACTTCACAGGACTAGGGGGGGGGCCCAATGAGCAGTTCTTC. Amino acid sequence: CASSFYFTGLGGGPNEQFF.

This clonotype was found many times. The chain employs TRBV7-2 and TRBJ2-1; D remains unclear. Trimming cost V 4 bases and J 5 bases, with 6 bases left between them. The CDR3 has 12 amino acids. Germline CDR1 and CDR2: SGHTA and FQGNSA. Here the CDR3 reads CASSSYNNEQFF. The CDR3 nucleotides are TGTGCCAGCAGCTCGTATAACAATGAGCAGTTCTTC.

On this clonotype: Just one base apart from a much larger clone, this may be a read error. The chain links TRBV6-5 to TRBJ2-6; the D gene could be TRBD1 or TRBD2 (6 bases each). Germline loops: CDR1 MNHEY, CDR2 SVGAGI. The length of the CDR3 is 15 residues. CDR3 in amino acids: CASTKASSGASVLTF. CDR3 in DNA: TGTGCCAGCACCAAGGCGTCTTCGGGGGCCAGCGTCCTGACTTTC.

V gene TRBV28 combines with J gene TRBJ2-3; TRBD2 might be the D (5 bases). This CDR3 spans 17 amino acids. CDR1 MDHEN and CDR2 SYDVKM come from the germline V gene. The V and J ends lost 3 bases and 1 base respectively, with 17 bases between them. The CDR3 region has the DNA TGTGCCAGCAGTTTTTGGGTTAGCGTATTTCGCACAGATACGCAGTATTTT. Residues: CASSFWVSVFRTDTQYF.

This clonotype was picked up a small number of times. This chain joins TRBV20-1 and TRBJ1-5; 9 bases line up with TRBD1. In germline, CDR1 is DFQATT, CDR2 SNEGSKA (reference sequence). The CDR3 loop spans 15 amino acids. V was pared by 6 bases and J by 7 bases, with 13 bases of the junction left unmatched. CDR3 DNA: TGCAGTGCACCTCTTACAGGGGGCGCGGGACAGCCCCAGCATTTT. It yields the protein CSAPLTGGAGQPQHF.

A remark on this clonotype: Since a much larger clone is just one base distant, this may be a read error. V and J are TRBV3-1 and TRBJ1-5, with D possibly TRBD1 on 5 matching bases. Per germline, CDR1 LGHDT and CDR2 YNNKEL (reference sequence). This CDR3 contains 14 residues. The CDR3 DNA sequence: TGTGCCGGCAGCCAGGGTAGGCGCAATCAGCCCCAGCATTTT. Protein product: CAGSQGRRNQPQHF.

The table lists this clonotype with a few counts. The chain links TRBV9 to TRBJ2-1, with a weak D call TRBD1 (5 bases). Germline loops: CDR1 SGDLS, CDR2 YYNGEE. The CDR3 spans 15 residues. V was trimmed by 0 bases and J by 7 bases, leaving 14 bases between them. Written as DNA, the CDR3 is TGTGCCAGCAGCGTAGGGACAAGCCCTGGGAATGAGCAGTTCTTC. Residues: CASSVGTSPGNEQFF. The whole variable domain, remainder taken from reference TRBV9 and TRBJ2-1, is DSGVTQTPKHLITATGQRVTLRCSPRSGDLSVYWYQQSLDQGLQFLIQYYNGEERAKGNILERFSAQQFPDLHSELNLSSLELGDSALYFCASSVGTSPGNEQFFGPGTRLTVL.

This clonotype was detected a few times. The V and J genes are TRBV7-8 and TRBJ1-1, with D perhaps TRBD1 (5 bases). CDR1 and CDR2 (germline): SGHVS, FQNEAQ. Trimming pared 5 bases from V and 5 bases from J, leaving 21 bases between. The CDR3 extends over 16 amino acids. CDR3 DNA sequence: TGTGCCAGCAGCCTAGACGTCCGTATCCGGGGGACTGAAGCTTTCTTT. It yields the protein CASSLDVRIRGTEAFF.

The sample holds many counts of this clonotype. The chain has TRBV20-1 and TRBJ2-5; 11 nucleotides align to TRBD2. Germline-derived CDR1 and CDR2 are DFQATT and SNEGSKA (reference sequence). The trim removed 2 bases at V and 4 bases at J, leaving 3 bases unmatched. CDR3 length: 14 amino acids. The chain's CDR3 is CSARKGTSGETQYF. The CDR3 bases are TGCAGTGCTAGAAAAGGGACTAGCGGAGAGACCCAGTACTTC.

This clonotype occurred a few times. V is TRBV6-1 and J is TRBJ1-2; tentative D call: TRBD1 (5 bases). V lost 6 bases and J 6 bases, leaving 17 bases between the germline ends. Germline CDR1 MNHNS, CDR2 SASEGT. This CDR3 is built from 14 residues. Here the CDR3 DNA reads TGTGCCAGCAGGGAATATAAGGGGTTCGATGGCTACACCTTC. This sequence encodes CASREYKGFDGYTF.

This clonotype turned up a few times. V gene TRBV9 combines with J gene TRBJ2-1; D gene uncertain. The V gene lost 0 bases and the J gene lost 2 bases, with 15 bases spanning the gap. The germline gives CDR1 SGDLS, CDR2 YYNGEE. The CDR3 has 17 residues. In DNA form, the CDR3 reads TGTGCCAGCAGCGTAGAGGTAGGGTGGGCAACCTACAATGAGCAGTTCTTC. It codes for CASSVEVGWATYNEQFF.

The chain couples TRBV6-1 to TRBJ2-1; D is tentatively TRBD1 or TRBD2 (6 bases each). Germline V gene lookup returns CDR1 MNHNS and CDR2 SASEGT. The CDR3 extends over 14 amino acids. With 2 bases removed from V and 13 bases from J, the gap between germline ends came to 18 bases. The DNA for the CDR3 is TGTGCCAGCAGTGAATCGGGGGCCCCAGAGACCCAGTTCTTC. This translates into CASSESGAPETQFF.

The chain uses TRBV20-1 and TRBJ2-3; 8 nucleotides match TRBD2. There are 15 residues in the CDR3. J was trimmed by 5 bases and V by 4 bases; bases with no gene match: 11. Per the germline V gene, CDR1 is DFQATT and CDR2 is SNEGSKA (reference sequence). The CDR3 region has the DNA TGCAGTGCTACGGGACGAGCGGGAGTCGTAGATACGCAGTATTTT. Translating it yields CSATGRAGVVDTQYF.

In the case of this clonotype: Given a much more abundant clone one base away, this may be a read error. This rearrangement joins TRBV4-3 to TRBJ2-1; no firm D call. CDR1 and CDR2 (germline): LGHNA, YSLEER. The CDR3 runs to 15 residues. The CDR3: CASSQDRESYKEQFF. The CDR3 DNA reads TGCGCCAGCAGCCAAGATCGAGAGTCCTACAAAGAGCAGTTCTTC.

The chain's CDR3 is CASSRPGQAGYEQYF. CDR3 in DNA: TGTGCCAGCAGCCGACCGGGACAGGCTGGGTACGAGCAGTACTTC. The rearrangement joins TRBV3-1 to TRBJ2-7, with 8 positions matching TRBD1. The ends lost 4 bases at V and 4 bases at J; junction bases unmatched: 9. The CDR3 contains 15 residues. Germline loops: CDR1 LGHDT, CDR2 YNNKEL (reference sequence).

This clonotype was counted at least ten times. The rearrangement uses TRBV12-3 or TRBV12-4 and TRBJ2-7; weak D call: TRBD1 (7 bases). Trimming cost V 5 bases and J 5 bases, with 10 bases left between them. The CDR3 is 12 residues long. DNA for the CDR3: TGTGCCAGCAGTGGCGGGACAGACGAGCAGTACTTC. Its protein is CASSGGTDEQYF.

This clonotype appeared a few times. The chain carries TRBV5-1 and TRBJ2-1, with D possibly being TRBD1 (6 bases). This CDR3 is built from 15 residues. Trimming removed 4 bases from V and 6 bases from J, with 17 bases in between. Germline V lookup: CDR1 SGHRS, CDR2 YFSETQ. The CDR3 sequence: CASSPGGPGSNEQFF. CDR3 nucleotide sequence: TGCGCCAGCAGCCCTGGGGGCCCGGGATCCAATGAGCAGTTCTTC.

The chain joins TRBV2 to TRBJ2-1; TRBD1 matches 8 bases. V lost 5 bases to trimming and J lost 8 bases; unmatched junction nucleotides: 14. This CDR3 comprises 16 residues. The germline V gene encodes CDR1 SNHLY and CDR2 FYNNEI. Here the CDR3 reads CASSLVIGQGSDEQFF. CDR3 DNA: TGTGCCAGCAGTCTAGTAATTGGACAGGGTAGCGATGAGCAGTTCTTC.

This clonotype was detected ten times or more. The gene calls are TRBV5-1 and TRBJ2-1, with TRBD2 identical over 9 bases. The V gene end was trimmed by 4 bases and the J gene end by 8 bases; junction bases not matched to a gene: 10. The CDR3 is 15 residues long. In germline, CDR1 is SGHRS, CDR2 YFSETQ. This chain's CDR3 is CASSLAGGRSDEQFF. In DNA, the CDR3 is TGCGCCAGCAGCCTTGCGGGAGGGAGGAGCGATGAGCAGTTCTTC.

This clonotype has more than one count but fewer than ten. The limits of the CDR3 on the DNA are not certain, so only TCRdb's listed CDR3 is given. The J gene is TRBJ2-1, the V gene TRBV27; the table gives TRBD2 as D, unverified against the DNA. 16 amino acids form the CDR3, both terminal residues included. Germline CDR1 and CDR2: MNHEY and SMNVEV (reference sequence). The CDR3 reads CASSSSGLAGGNEQFF.

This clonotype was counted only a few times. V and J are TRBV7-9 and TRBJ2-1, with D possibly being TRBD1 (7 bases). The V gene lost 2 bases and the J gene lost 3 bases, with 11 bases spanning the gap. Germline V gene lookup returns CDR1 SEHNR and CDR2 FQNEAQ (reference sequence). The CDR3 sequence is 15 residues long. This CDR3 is CASSLLQGGYNEQFF. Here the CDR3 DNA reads TGTGCCAGCAGCTTACTGCAGGGGGGCTACAATGAGCAGTTCTTC.

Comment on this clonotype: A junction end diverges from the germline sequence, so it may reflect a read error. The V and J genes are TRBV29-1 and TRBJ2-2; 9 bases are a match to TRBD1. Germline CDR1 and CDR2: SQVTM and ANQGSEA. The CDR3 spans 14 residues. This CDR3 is CSVDGTGRTGERFF. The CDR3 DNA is TGCAGCGTTGACGGGACAGGGAGGACCGGGGAGCGGTTTTTT.

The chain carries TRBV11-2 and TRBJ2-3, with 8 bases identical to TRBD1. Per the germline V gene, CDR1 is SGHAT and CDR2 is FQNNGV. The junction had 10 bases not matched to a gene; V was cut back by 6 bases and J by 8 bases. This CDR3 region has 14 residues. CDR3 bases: TGTGCCAGCAGTTTCGTTCAGGGGGCCGCTACGCAGTATTTT. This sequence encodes CASSFVQGAATQYF.

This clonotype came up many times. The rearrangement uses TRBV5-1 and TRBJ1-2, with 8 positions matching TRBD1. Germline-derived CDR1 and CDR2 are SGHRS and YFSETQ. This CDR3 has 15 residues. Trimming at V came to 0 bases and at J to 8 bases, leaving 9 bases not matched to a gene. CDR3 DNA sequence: TGCGCCAGCAGCTTGGAGGTCTCAGGGGGCGCAGGCTACACCTTC. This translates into CASSLEVSGGAGYTF.